The next 30 T cell receptor beta chains were all read from a single sample in a study of cytomegalovirus exposure and HLA in healthy donors. Produced via immunoSEQ multiplex PCR; TCRdb's table is partial and in-frame only. The sample includes about 160,000 clones, roughly nine tenths seen only once; the top ten take about a tenth. The sequenced material came from PBMCs. These receptors were taken from a woman aged 18 to 35 in good health and CMV-seropositive.

The V and J genes are TRBV6-6 and TRBJ1-2, with a weak D call TRBD1 (5 bases). The V gene lost 3 bases and the J gene lost 5 bases, with 10 bases spanning the gap. The CDR3 has 13 residues. Germline CDR1 MNHNY, CDR2 SVGAGI (reference sequence). CDR3 residues: CASSYETAYGYTF. The CDR3 DNA sequence: TGTGCCAGCAGTTATGAGACAGCGTATGGCTACACCTTC.

The chain is built from TRBV14 and TRBJ2-1; TRBD1 matches 9 bases. CDR3 length: 15 amino acids. Germline V lookup: CDR1 SGHDN, CDR2 FVKESK. V lost 4 bases to trimming and J lost 8 bases; unmatched junction nucleotides: 9. CDR3 sequence reads: CASSLIWDRADEQFF. For the CDR3, the DNA is TGTGCCAGCAGCCTAATTTGGGACAGGGCAGATGAGCAGTTCTTC.

The table lists this clone with a few counts. V usage is TRBV2 and J usage is TRBJ2-7; no definite D call. Trimming stripped 5 bases from V and 0 bases from J, with 5 bases between. This CDR3 spans 12 amino acids. Germline-derived CDR1 and CDR2 are SNHLY and FYNNEI. The CDR3 nucleotides are TGTGCCAGCAGTCTTAGCTCCTACGAGCAGTACTTC. It codes for CASSLSSYEQYF.

The chain joins TRBV5-1 to TRBJ2-3; 9 bases line up with TRBD2. V lost 4 bases and J lost 4; bases outside the gene matches: 7. The germline V gene has CDR1 SGHRS and CDR2 YFSETQ. The CDR3 sequence is 15 residues long. The CDR3 coding sequence is TGCGCCAGCAGCAGGAGTAGCGGGAGAGCAGATACGCAGTATTTT. This sequence encodes CASSRSSGRADTQYF. Full variable domain (outside the CDR3, taken from reference TRBV5-1 and TRBJ2-3): KAGVTQTPRYLIKTRGQQVTLSCSPISGHRSVSWYQQTPGQGLQFLFEYFSETQRNKGNFPGRFSGRQFSNSRSEMNVSTLELGDSALYLCASSRSSGRADTQYFGPGTRLTVL.

The chain couples TRBV6-4 to TRBJ2-7; 11 nucleotides match TRBD2. The V gene end was trimmed by 2 bases and the J gene end by 3 bases; junction bases not matched to a gene: 3. This CDR3 spans 15 amino acids. CDR1 is MRHNA and CDR2 is SNTAGT in the germline V gene. In nucleotides, the CDR3 is TGTGCCAGCAGTGACAGGGGACTAGCGGTCTACGAGCAGTACTTC. Its protein product is CASSDRGLAVYEQYF.

V and J are TRBV6-5 and TRBJ2-1, with 7 positions matching TRBD1. The CDR3 has 14 amino acids. The germline gives CDR1 MNHEY, CDR2 SVGAGI. V shed 6 bases and J 7 bases; nucleotides not matched to a gene: 9. As DNA, the CDR3 is TGTGCCAGCAGCCCACAGGGGCCCCTTAATGAGCAGTTCTTC. It encodes CASSPQGPLNEQFF.

The chain employs TRBV9 and TRBJ2-1, with TRBD2 matching 7 bases. The V gene end was trimmed by 2 bases and the J gene end by 7 bases; junction bases not matched to a gene: 9. The CDR3 loop spans 15 amino acids. Germline CDR1 and CDR2: SGDLS and YYNGEE. CDR3 residues: CASSVGGREYNEQFF. CDR3 in DNA: TGTGCCAGCAGCGTCGGCGGGAGAGAATATAATGAGCAGTTCTTC.

This clone was counted between two and nine times. V and J are TRBV5-1 and TRBJ2-4; no firm D call. V gave up 0 bases and J gave up 2 bases, with 9 bases separating them. Germline V gene sequence: CDR1 SGHRS, CDR2 YFSETQ. This CDR3 comprises 15 residues. The CDR3 reads CASSLETVSKNIQYF. CDR3 nucleotide sequence: TGCGCCAGCAGCTTGGAAACGGTGTCCAAAAACATTCAGTACTTC.

V is TRBV7-2 and J is TRBJ1-5, with a weak D call TRBD1 (5 bases). V was shortened by 3 bases and J by 2 bases, with 8 bases between the two germline ends. CDR1 and CDR2 (germline): SGHTA, FQGNSA. This CDR3 is 14 amino acids long. This CDR3 reads CASSFLTGNQPQHF. The DNA for the CDR3 is TGTGCCAGCAGCTTTCTGACAGGCAATCAGCCCCAGCATTTT.

The chain employs TRBV15 and TRBJ2-7, with D maybe TRBD1 (6 bases). Germline-derived CDR1 and CDR2 are LNHNV and YYDKDF (reference sequence). The CDR3 has 13 residues. Trimming removed 1 base at V and 5 bases at J, with 9 bases between. The CDR3 here is CATSRGYRDEQYF. The DNA for the CDR3 is TGTGCCACCAGCAGAGGTTACAGGGACGAGCAGTACTTC.

The chain employs TRBV4-1 and TRBJ2-7, with 8 bases fitting TRBD1. The length of the CDR3 is 15 residues. Germline V lookup: CDR1 MGHRA, CDR2 YSYEKL. V lost 1 base to trimming and J lost 4 bases; unmatched junction nucleotides: 6. The CDR3 DNA is TGCGCCAGCAGCCAAGGACAGGGGTCTCTATACGAGCAGTACTTC. Its protein is CASSQGQGSLYEQYF.

V is TRBV7-2 and J is TRBJ2-7; 8 bases map to TRBD2. Germline V lookup: CDR1 SGHTA, CDR2 FQGNSA. The trim removed 1 base at V and 2 bases at J, leaving 7 bases unmatched. The CDR3 runs 16 residues. The CDR3 DNA follows: TGTGCCAGCAGCTTAGATGGAGCGGGAGTTACCTACGAGCAGTACTTC. This gives the protein CASSLDGAGVTYEQYF.

This clone occurred once. CDR3: CASSQGGRGHTNTGELFF. DNA for the CDR3: TGCGCCAGCAGCCAAGGCGGGAGAGGCCACACGAACACCGGGGAGCTGTTTTTT. The chain employs TRBV4-1 and TRBJ2-2; 7 bases match TRBD2. In germline, CDR1 is MGHRA, CDR2 YSYEKL. The CDR3 spans 18 residues. Trimming took 1 base from V and 0 from J; bases not matched to a gene: 8.

The gene calls are TRBV28 and TRBJ1-5; 11 bases fit TRBD1. The V segment lost 9 bases and the J segment 6 bases; nucleotides outside the gene matches: 7. The CDR3 loop spans 14 amino acids. Germline lookup yields CDR1 MDHEN and CDR2 SYDVKM. The DNA of the CDR3 is TGTGCCAGTGGACGTGGACAGGGGGCTCAGCCCCAGCATTTT. Translation: CASGRGQGAQPQHF. Together with reference TRBV28 and TRBJ1-5, the CDR3 gives the full variable domain: DVKVTQSSRYLVKRTGEKVFLECVQDMDHENMFWYRQDPGLGLRLIYFSYDVKMKEKGDIPEGYSVSREKKERFSLILESASTNQTSMYLCASGRGQGAQPQHFGDGTRLSIL.

This chain links TRBV6-5 with TRBJ1-3, with 7 bases aligning to TRBD1. The trim removed 7 bases at V and 9 bases at J, leaving 12 bases unmatched. CDR1 MNHEY and CDR2 SVGAGI come from the germline V gene. The CDR3 length is 14 residues. CDR3 amino acids: CASKEDSAGGTIYF. The CDR3 DNA follows: TGTGCCAGCAAGGAGGACAGTGCAGGGGGCACCATATATTTT.

The V call is TRBV4-3, the J call TRBJ2-7; TRBD2 aligns across 14 bases. J was trimmed by 12 bases and V by 0 bases; bases with no gene match: 7. CDR3 length equals 15 residues. Germline-derived CDR1 and CDR2 are LGHNA and YSLEER. CDR3 sequence reads: CASSQDGGTSGRLYF. The CDR3 nucleotides are TGCGCCAGCAGCCAAGATGGGGGGACTAGCGGGAGACTGTACTTC.

This rearrangement joins TRBV7-9 to TRBJ2-2, with D possibly being TRBD2 (6 bases). Trimming cost V 3 bases and J 3 bases, with 17 bases left between them. Germline CDR1 and CDR2: SEHNR and FQNEAQ (reference sequence). The CDR3 is 17 amino acids. The CDR3 nucleotides read TGTGCCAGCAGCTTGGAAAAGCCATGGAGGGACACCGGGGAGCTGTTTTTT. Translation: CASSLEKPWRDTGELFF.

V gene TRBV5-1 combines with J gene TRBJ2-7; maybe TRBD1 (5 bases). Germline loops: CDR1 SGHRS, CDR2 YFSETQ. This CDR3 has 14 amino acids. Trimming pared 2 bases from V and 3 bases from J, leaving 12 bases between. The CDR3 reads CASSFYTGNYEQYF. In DNA form, the CDR3 reads TGCGCCAGCAGCTTTTATACAGGCAACTACGAGCAGTACTTC. The variable domain in full, with the rest retrieved from reference TRBV5-1 and TRBJ2-7, is KAGVTQTPRYLIKTRGQQVTLSCSPISGHRSVSWYQQTPGQGLQFLFEYFSETQRNKGNFPGRFSGRQFSNSRSEMNVSTLELGDSALYLCASSFYTGNYEQYFGPGTRLTVT.

V is TRBV4-1 and J is TRBJ2-1; TRBD2 aligns across 9 bases. The trim removed 4 bases at V and 4 bases at J, leaving 14 bases unmatched. CDR3 length equals 18 residues. CDR1 is MGHRA and CDR2 is YSYEKL in the germline V gene. The CDR3 DNA follows: TGCGCCAGCAGCCCCCAGGGGTGGGCTAGCGGGGCGTACAATGAGCAGTTCTTC. Translating it yields CASSPQGWASGAYNEQFF.

This clone came up a few times. The rearrangement joins TRBV6-6 to TRBJ2-1; D unclear. Germline V CDR1 and CDR2: MNHNY, SVGAGI (reference sequence). V was clipped by 2 bases and J by 3 bases, with 5 bases between them. The CDR3 loop spans 13 amino acids. CDR3 sequence: CASSYGDYNEQFF. The CDR3 nucleotides are TGTGCCAGCAGTTACGGAGACTACAATGAGCAGTTCTTC.

V usage is TRBV11-2 and J usage is TRBJ2-3; D uncertain. Looked up from germline, CDR1 is SGHAT and CDR2 is FQNNGV. The V gene lost 7 bases and the J gene lost 6 bases, with 14 bases spanning the gap. This CDR3 region has 13 residues. CDR3 amino acids: CASTQSRPDTQYF. For the CDR3, the DNA is TGTGCCAGCACCCAAAGCCGTCCGGATACGCAGTATTTT.

This chain joins TRBV30 and TRBJ2-3, with TRBD2 identical over 12 bases. With 3 bases clipped from V and 5 bases from J, the junction kept 6 bases outside the gene matches. The germline CDR1 and CDR2 sequences are GTSNPN and SVGIG (reference sequence). The CDR3 runs to 15 residues. This CDR3 reads CAWSLTSGSRDTQYF. The CDR3, as DNA: TGTGCCTGGAGCTTGACTAGCGGGAGTAGAGATACGCAGTATTTT.

This clone was observed a single time. CDR3 loop: CASSPSPTGKSNNEQFF. The CDR3 region has the DNA TGTGCCAGCTCACCGTCACCTACAGGGAAATCGAACAATGAGCAGTTCTTC. The V and J genes are TRBV18 and TRBJ2-1; possibly TRBD1 for D (6 bases). Germline V gives CDR1 KGHSH, CDR2 LQKENI. The CDR3 has 17 amino acids. Trimming took 3 bases from V and 5 from J, leaving 20 bases between them.

The V call is TRBV28, the J call TRBJ2-1; 7 bases map to TRBD2. The CDR3 totals 14 residues. The germline V gene encodes CDR1 MDHEN and CDR2 SYDVKM. After removal of 7 bases from V and 2 bases from J, the junction contained 5 bases not matched to a gene. Here the CDR3 DNA reads TGTGCCAGCATGAAAACTAGCGCCTACAATGAGCAGTTCTTC. Protein sequence: CASMKTSAYNEQFF.

CDR3 in amino acids: CASSVGRRETQYF. CDR3 bases: TGTGCCAGCAGCGTAGGCCGGCGGGAGACCCAGTACTTC. The chain combines TRBV9 with TRBJ2-5; D gene ambiguous. The CDR3 runs 13 residues. From germline, CDR1 is SGDLS and CDR2 YYNGEE. Trimming shortened V by 0 bases and J by 5 bases, and 8 bases separated the two germline ends.

The V call is TRBV27, the J call TRBJ1-2; 7 bases match TRBD1. Germline CDR1 and CDR2: MNHEY and SMNVEV (reference sequence). V lost 0 bases to trimming and J lost 4 bases; unmatched junction nucleotides: 14. The CDR3 totals 18 residues. Here the CDR3 reads CASSLSNRGRPLIYGYTF. As DNA, the CDR3 is TGTGCCAGCAGTTTATCGAACAGGGGCCGACCCCTAATCTATGGCTACACCTTC.

The chain carries TRBV28 and TRBJ2-1; D perhaps matches TRBD2 (5 bases). The CDR3 sequence is 16 residues long. From germline, CDR1 is MDHEN and CDR2 SYDVKM. The germline V and J ends were trimmed by 2 bases and 8 bases, with 19 bases remaining between them. The CDR3 coding sequence is TGTGCCAGCAGTTTAGGGCTAGCCTCCTCCCTCGATGAGCAGTTCTTC. Protein: CASSLGLASSLDEQFF.

The chain is built from TRBV30 and TRBJ1-4; unclear D gene. The CDR3 covers 16 residues. The V and J ends lost 4 bases and 0 bases respectively, with 15 bases between them. Looked up from germline, CDR1 is GTSNPN and CDR2 is SVGIG (reference sequence). The CDR3 region is CAWKGRRLATNEKLFF. CDR3 in DNA: TGTGCCTGGAAAGGTCGACGGCTAGCAACTAATGAAAAACTGTTTTTT. Full variable domain (outside the CDR3, taken from reference TRBV30 and TRBJ1-4): SQTIHQWPATLVQPVGSPLSLECTVEGTSNPNLYWYRQAAGRGLQLLFYSVGIGQISSEVPQNLSASRPQDRQFILSSKKLLLSDSGFYLCAWKGRRLATNEKLFFGSGTQLSVL.

This chain joins TRBV5-1 and TRBJ1-2; no reliable D call. CDR3 length: 15 residues. Germline V lookup: CDR1 SGHRS, CDR2 YFSETQ. V lost 3 bases and J 7 bases, leaving 19 bases between the germline ends. The DNA of the CDR3 is TGCGCCAGCAGCTCCATACAATACAATCTAGGTGGCTACACCTTC. Translation: CASSSIQYNLGGYTF. Together with reference TRBV5-1 and TRBJ1-2, the CDR3 gives the full variable domain: KAGVTQTPRYLIKTRGQQVTLSCSPISGHRSVSWYQQTPGQGLQFLFEYFSETQRNKGNFPGRFSGRQFSNSRSEMNVSTLELGDSALYLCASSSIQYNLGGYTFGSGTRLTVV.

V and J are TRBV27 and TRBJ2-1; D is unclear. Germline V gene sequence: CDR1 MNHEY, CDR2 SMNVEV (reference sequence). V lost 5 bases to trimming and J lost 3 bases, with 17 bases between them. CDR3 size: 16 residues. The chain's CDR3 is CASSAPRHPLYNEQFF. The CDR3 bases are TGTGCCAGCAGTGCCCCCCGACACCCTCTCTACAATGAGCAGTTCTTC.